The clone carrying this T cell receptor (beta chain) was detected only once. This specimen comes from a study of T cells after somatic rescue of genetic block. TCRdb keeps only in-frame clones here, not all; method: immunoSEQ multiplex PCR. This sample yields tens of thousands of clones, of which around 96% are seen a single time; roughly 0.077% belongs to the top ten. The source of this sequence is a child younger than two. The source material was peripheral blood mononuclear cells (PBMCs).

CDR3: CASSHTRTSGITDTQYF. Written as DNA, the CDR3 is TGTGCCAGCAGCCACACTAGGACTAGCGGGATCACAGATACGCAGTATTTT. The chain is built from TRBV4-2 and TRBJ2-3; TRBD2 agrees at 12 bases. Germline V gene data show CDR1 as LGHNA and CDR2 as YNFKEQ. The CDR3 runs 17 residues. Trimming cost V 3 bases and J 2 bases; bases outside gene matches: 6.